This T cell receptor (beta chain) was observed in a study of breast tumors, draining lymph nodes, adjacent tissues. General study points: That most tumor T cells come from lymph nodes remained unproven. Luminal-like breast cancer showed significantly higher tumor–nontumor repertoire similarity than basal-like. Tumor TCR diversity was below lymph nodes but above nontumor tissue.

TCRdb re-derived calls from the multiplex PCR reads in MiXCR, one entry per CDR3 protein. Of about 270,000 distinct CDR3 sequences listed, around 31% are singletons. The lymph nodes were axillary draining lymph nodes from breast cancer patients. The germline CDR1 and CDR2 sequences are DFQATT and SNEGSKA (reference sequence). This CDR3 has 15 residues. V was trimmed by 3 bases and J by 4 bases, leaving 18 bases between them. Regarding this clonotype: As yet, its antigen is unknown.

The V call is TRBV20-1, the J call TRBJ1-2; D remains unclear. This receptor was taken from a female donor with breast cancer. Some clones in this sample may be carry-over from other donors' samples. Sample: axillary lymph node tissue. The CDR3 coding sequence is TGCAGTGCTAGTATTTTTAGGGCCCTATCCTATGGCTACACCTTC. It specifies CSASIFRALSYGYTF.